This TCR beta chain was identified during a study of cytomegalovirus exposure and HLA in healthy donors. Study-level points and caveats: Association of a missense DCLRE1C variant with TCR beta V- and J-gene trimming was reported in a later analysis. Follow-up analysis found HLA locus-dependent TCR association rates, highest for DRB1 and lowest for HLA-C. Sequencing depth across donors, presence/absence analyses assumed, was roughly uniform. Earlier analysis yielded a pattern in which most TCR beta V segments were productive about 87% or about 30% of the time.

The PCR made use of 60 Vbeta and 13 Jbeta primers. Sequenced by immunoSEQ multiplex PCR; TCRdb stores in-frame clones only, minus some. The sample has 150,000 to 200,000 clones, almost 80% seen once; the top ten hold 1.4% to 1.5%. V lost 4 bases to trimming and J lost 3 bases; unmatched junction nucleotides: 5. Germline values: CDR1 SGHAT, CDR2 FQNNGV. This CDR3 contains 14 residues. Concerning this clone itself: Antigen: not known.

The chain is built from TRBV11-2 and TRBJ2-7; the match to TRBD2 covers 8 bases. The TCR comes from a male donor in good health and CMV-seronegative. The sequencing input was PBMCs. CDR3 loop: CASSYTSGLYEQYF. The DNA for the CDR3 is TGTGCCAGCAGCTACACTAGCGGTCTCTACGAGCAGTACTTC.